These 13 T cell receptor beta chains were all obtained from the same sample, sequenced in a study of OX40 agonist ivuxolimab in advanced cancers. Libraries were prepared through the immunoSEQ multiplex PCR assay. Drawn from immuneACCESS, this table holds only the in-frame rearrangements with V and J called that TCRdb kept. Clones are partly lost; checked studies trace under half to an unresolved V gene and leave the rest unexplained. This sample has about 14,000 clones in its table, and approximately 75% of those were observed once. The ten largest clones capture under 35% of the sample. This sample comprised CD4+ or CD8+ T cells sorted from blood, obtained in a trial of the OX40 agonist ivuxolimab. These receptors all come from an adult with an advanced solid tumor such as melanoma, head and neck, liver or kidney cancer.

By its share, this clone is medium-sized (0.01 to 0.1%). The chain joins TRBV15 to TRBJ2-1; TRBD2 matches 9 bases. This CDR3 is 14 amino acids long. V shed 6 bases and J 1 base; nucleotides not matched to a gene: 1. Germline V gene sequence: CDR1 LNHNV, CDR2 YYDKDF (reference sequence). The DNA for the CDR3 is TGTGCCACCAGGCTAGCGGGGTCCTACAATGAGCAGTTCTTC. It translates to CATRLAGSYNEQFF.

The rearrangement links TRBV10-3 to TRBJ2-2; TRBD2 is a possible D gene (5 bases). CDR1 is ENHRY, CDR2 SYGVKD, per germline. There are 16 residues in the CDR3. Between the trimmed V and J ends, which lost 2 bases and 5 bases, there was a span of 15 bases. CDR3 bases: TGTGCCATCAGTGAGGTAGGACTGTCGGGGACCGGGGAGCTGTTTTTT. This encodes CAISEVGLSGTGELFF.

The genes are TRBV11-3 and TRBJ2-7, with D tentatively TRBD1 (5 bases). The CDR3 is made up of 14 amino acids. Per the germline V gene, CDR1 is SGHNT and CDR2 is YENEEA. Trimming removed 5 bases at V and 1 base at J, with 12 bases between. CDR3 DNA: TGTGCCAGCAGCCCCTCCCAGGGTTCCTACGAGCAGTACTTC. Translated, it gives CASSPSQGSYEQYF.

This clone was recorded once. The genes are TRBV15 and TRBJ2-1; 9 bases align to TRBD2. CDR1 and CDR2 (germline): LNHNV, YYDKDF (reference sequence). With 1 base clipped from V and 3 bases from J, the junction kept 10 bases outside the gene matches. This CDR3 region has 18 residues. The DNA of the CDR3 is TGTGCCACCAGCAGAGTTGGCGGGAGGGCCAAGGACTACAATGAGCAGTTCTTC. Protein sequence: CATSRVGGRAKDYNEQFF.

This clone was detected a few times. The chain employs TRBV11-3 and TRBJ2-7; 10 nucleotides match TRBD1. The CDR3 has 15 amino acids. Germline assignment: CDR1 SGHNT and CDR2 YENEEA. V shed 5 bases and J 6 bases; nucleotides not matched to a gene: 10. The CDR3 spells CASSSRQGAFPEQYF. The CDR3, as DNA: TGTGCCAGCAGCAGTAGACAGGGGGCTTTTCCCGAGCAGTACTTC.

The chain joins TRBV12-5 to TRBJ2-7; possible D gene TRBD2, 5 bases. Germline CDR1 reads LGHNT; CDR2 reads FRNRAP. Trimming left V 4 bases short and J 6 bases short, with 13 bases between. This CDR3 is 13 amino acids long. CDR3 loop: CASGSPSGSEQYF. In nucleotides, the CDR3 is TGTGCTAGTGGTTCCCCGTCGGGGAGCGAGCAGTACTTC.

V gene TRBV30 combines with J gene TRBJ1-5; possibly TRBD1 for D (6 bases). Germline assignment: CDR1 GTSNPN and CDR2 SVGIG (reference sequence). V dropped 0 bases and J dropped 9 bases, with 12 bases sitting between them. The CDR3 contains 13 residues. CDR3 sequence: CAWSVGGVLPQHF. Written as DNA, the CDR3 is TGTGCCTGGAGTGTAGGGGGGGTTCTGCCCCAGCATTTT.

This clone was picked up a small number of times. This chain uses TRBV7-8 with TRBJ1-4, with D uncertain. The CDR3 totals 14 residues. Germline assignment: CDR1 SGHVS and CDR2 FQNEAQ. Between the trimmed V and J ends, which lost 2 bases and 4 bases, there was a span of 8 bases. Here the CDR3 reads CASSLTYSNEKLFF. DNA for the CDR3: TGTGCCAGCAGCTTAACATACAGTAATGAAAAACTGTTTTTT.

This chain uses TRBV6-1 with TRBJ2-7, with 7 bases identical to TRBD1. CDR1 is MNHNS and CDR2 is SASEGT in the germline V gene. The V gene end was trimmed by 0 bases and the J gene end by 5 bases; junction bases not matched to a gene: 4. This CDR3 is 14 amino acids long. CDR3 in DNA: TGTGCCAGCAGTGAAGCTCACGGACAGGACGAGCAGTACTTC. Translated, it gives CASSEAHGQDEQYF.

In its sample, this clone ranks as medium-sized (0.01 to 0.1%). The rearrangement links TRBV6-5 to TRBJ2-5; no clear D. The V gene lost 4 bases and the J gene lost 2 bases, with 8 bases spanning the gap. This CDR3 spans 13 amino acids. CDR1 and CDR2 (germline): MNHEY, SVGAGI. The CDR3 DNA reads as TGTGCCAGCAGTTTGTTGGGGCAAGAGACCCAGTACTTC. Translation gives CASSLLGQETQYF.

CDR3 DNA sequence: TGTGCCAGCAGCGAGTTATCCGCTGAAGCTTTCTTT. It translates to CASSELSAEAFF. The chain joins TRBV7-9 to TRBJ1-1; D is unresolved. Germline CDR1 SEHNR, CDR2 FQNEAQ (reference sequence). V gave up 5 bases and J gave up 6 bases, with 10 bases separating them. This CDR3 has 12 residues.

The chain joins TRBV25-1 to TRBJ1-4; 7 bases line up with TRBD1. Germline CDR1 is MGHDK and CDR2 is SYGVNS. V lost 6 bases, J lost 3 bases, and 10 bases stayed unmatched. This CDR3 region has 16 residues. The DNA for the CDR3 is TGTGCCAGCAGCGACACGCTCGGGACAGCTAATGAAAAACTGTTTTTT. Translation gives CASSDTLGTANEKLFF.

A word on this clone: A far more abundant clone sits one base away, making this likely a read error. Distinct nucleotide sequences in the sample also encode this CDR3. This sequence joins TRBV5-4 and TRBJ2-7, with 8 bases lining up with TRBD1. CDR1 and CDR2 from the germline V gene are SGHNT and YYREEE (reference sequence). The length of the CDR3 is 16 residues. V shed 4 bases and J 0 bases; nucleotides not matched to a gene: 9. DNA for the CDR3: TGTGCCAGCAGCCAAGATCAGGGGGCCGGCTCCTACGAGCAGTACTTC. It yields the protein CASSQDQGAGSYEQYF.